This record covers a single TCR beta chain. Its antigen is unidentified. This sample was taken from a study of cytotoxic CD8 clonotypes in ibrutinib-treated CLL. The planned depth of sequencing spanned 1 in 200,000 to 1 in 1 million T cells. The protocol was immunoSEQ multiplex PCR, while the TCRdb copy is restricted to in-frame clones and leaves out a portion. The table lists about 250,000 clones, 70% of them singletons. V was pared by 4 bases and J by 9 bases, with 14 bases of the junction left unmatched. There are 15 residues in the CDR3. Looked up from germline, CDR1 is SGDLS and CDR2 is YYNGEE. General study points: Clonality climbed at ibrutinib response, then dropped toward baseline at progression. Measured clonality at baseline was greater than in age-matched healthy donors and tracked with circulating CD8+ T-cell counts.

The sequenced sample was PBMCs, obtained after 24 months of ibrutinib treatment. The TCR originated in a human donor with chronic lymphocytic leukemia. The chain is built from TRBV9 and TRBJ2-7; 9 bases are shared with TRBD1. CDR3 amino acids: CASSPDGDRGTRQYF. The CDR3, as DNA: TGTGCCAGCAGCCCCGACGGAGACAGGGGGACTCGGCAGTACTTC.